The clone carrying this T cell receptor (beta chain) was seen many times. The data are from a study of T cells after yellow fever vaccination. One entry per CDR3 protein results from TCRdb running MiXCR on the 5' RACE reads. The data hold some 300,000 distinct CDR3 sequences, with roughly 9% observed a single time. Germline CDR1 MNHEY, CDR2 SVGAGI. The CDR3 consists of 14 residues. V trimming: 7 bases; J trimming: 7 bases; junction bases outside the gene matches: 5. Sequenced here: CD4+ T cells sorted from PBMCs, sampled 5 days after the yellow fever booster vaccination. This TCR was sampled from a man between 18 and 29 years old who received the YFV17D yellow fever vaccine. The chain employs TRBV6-5 and TRBJ2-5, with 14 bases that match TRBD2. CDR3 sequence reads: CASKGLAGGGTQYF. The DNA of the CDR3 is TGTGCCAGCAAAGGACTAGCGGGGGGTGGGACCCAGTACTTC.